The clone carrying this T cell receptor (beta chain) was seen at least ten times. The antigen is not known. As for time point: persistent/refractory GD, antithyroid drugs over 5 years with positive TRAb. Preparation of the TCR library used RNA extracted from PBMCs. Graves' disease diagnosis relied on American Thyroid Association guidelines. This specimen belongs to a study of regulatory T cells in long-lasting Graves disease. The CDR3 runs 14 residues. V was cut by 3 bases and J by 5 bases, with 10 bases left in between. Findings and limits, study-wide: Lower TCR diversity characterized persistent Graves' patients relative to newly diagnosed patients. Authors noted too few samples as a limitation.

For TCR beta, libraries came from iRepertoire HTBI primers and Arm-PCR of CDR3 regions. TCRdb fed the multiplex PCR reads into MiXCR, producing one record per CDR3 protein. The sample lists around 340,000 distinct CDR3 sequences; less than 20% were seen once. This clonotype was sampled from a female donor with Graves disease. This sample comprised peripheral blood mononuclear cells (PBMCs), obtained when the disease was refractory, from a patient treated with antithyroid drugs. The chain combines TRBV12-3 or TRBV12-4 with TRBJ1-4, with no clear D. The CDR3 DNA reads TGTGCCAGCAGTTTGAGGCGTGGGAATGAAAAACTGTTTTTT. Translation: CASSLRRGNEKLFF.